This T cell receptor beta chain was recorded in a study of blood T cell repertoires in COVID-19. Repertoires were generated with immunoSEQ multiplex PCR, while TCRdb's copy carries only in-frame clones and drops some. The sample has about 64,000 clones; around 80% are singletons. The CDR3 loop spans 14 amino acids. CDR1 and CDR2 (germline): SGHDT, YYEEEE. V lost 3 bases and J 6 bases, leaving 15 bases between the germline ends. The TCR comes from a man aged 55 to 70 with COVID-19, enrolled during active disease. The chain has TRBV5-6 and TRBJ2-5; the D gene is possibly TRBD2 (7 bases). Input material: peripheral blood. The CDR3 sequence: CASSSARGAKTQYF. In nucleotides, the CDR3 is TGTGCCAGCAGCTCCGCCCGGGGGGCGAAGACCCAGTACTTC.